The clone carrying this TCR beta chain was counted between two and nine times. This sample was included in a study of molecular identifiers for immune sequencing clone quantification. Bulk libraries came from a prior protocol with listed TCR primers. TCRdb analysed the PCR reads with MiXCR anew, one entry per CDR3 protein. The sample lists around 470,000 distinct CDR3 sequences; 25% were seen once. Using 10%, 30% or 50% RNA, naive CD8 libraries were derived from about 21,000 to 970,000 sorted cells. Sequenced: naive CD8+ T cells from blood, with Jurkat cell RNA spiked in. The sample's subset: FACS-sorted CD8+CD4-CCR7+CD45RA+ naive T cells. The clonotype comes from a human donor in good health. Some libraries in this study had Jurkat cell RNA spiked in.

CDR3 bases: TGTGCCACGACAACAGCTAACTATGGCTACACCTTC. Its translation: CATTTANYGYTF. V is TRBV2 and J is TRBJ1-2; no reliable D call. Trimming stripped 10 bases from V and 0 bases from J, with 9 bases between. Germline-derived CDR1 and CDR2 are SNHLY and FYNNEI. CDR3 length: 12 amino acids.